The 23 T cell receptor beta chains reported below all come from one sample, sequenced in a study of Graves' ophthalmopathy and Graves' hyperthyroidism. The authors amplified TCR beta CDR3 regions from RNA transcripts. In the first round, RT-PCR was carried out with HTBI primers, and a multiplex PCR formed the second round. TCRdb reprocessed the multiplex PCR reads with MiXCR, giving one entry per CDR3 protein. This repertoire shows more than 550,000 distinct CDR3 sequences, 35% to 50% found once; its top ten account for more than 3%. Sequences were obtained from peripheral blood. Receptors were obtained from an adult man with Graves' ophthalmopathy.

This chain connects TRBV29-1 to TRBJ2-2; either TRBD1 or TRBD2 may supply D (5 bases each). The CDR3 extends over 12 amino acids. Trimming removed 6 bases at V and 8 bases at J, with 13 bases between. Germline values: CDR1 SQVTM, CDR2 ANQGSEA. As DNA, the CDR3 is TGCAGCGTAGCTTCCAGGGAGGGGGAGCTGTTTTTT. It is translated as CSVASREGELFF.

This clonotype was seen at least ten times. The CDR3 loop reads CASSFGSDEQYF. The DNA of the CDR3 is TGTGCCAGCAGTTTCGGGTCGGACGAGCAGTACTTC. The chain links TRBV6-5 to TRBJ2-7; D gene uncertain. CDR1 MNHEY and CDR2 SVGAGI come from the germline V gene. The CDR3 spans 12 residues. V lost 4 bases, J lost 5 bases, and 9 bases lay in between.

This clonotype was recorded a few times. One junction end does not reproduce the germline sequence, and a read error may be involved. V gene TRBV10-3 combines with J gene TRBJ2-7, with TRBD2 identical over 8 bases. Germline V lookup: CDR1 ENHRY, CDR2 SYGVKD. This CDR3 has 13 residues. CDR3: CASSTLTGGLRYF. The CDR3 region has the DNA TGTGCCAGCAGTACCCTCACGGGGGGGCTCCGGTACTTC.

This clonotype showed up just once. This sequence may be a read error, since a much larger clone differs from it by one base. V usage is TRBV7-8 and J usage is TRBJ2-7, with 9 nucleotides matching TRBD2. From germline, CDR1 is SGHVS and CDR2 FQNEAQ. This CDR3 comprises 15 residues. The V and J ends lost 0 bases and 9 bases, in that order; junction bases with no gene match: 9. The CDR3 sequence: CASSLAQREALRQYF. Written as DNA, the CDR3 is TGTGCCAGCAGCTTAGCCCAGCGGGAGGCCCTAAGGCAGTACTTC. The full variable domain, completed using reference TRBV7-8 and TRBJ2-7, is GAGVSQSPRYKVAKRGQDVALRCDPISGHVSLFWYQQALGQGPEFLTYFQNEAQLDKSGLPSDRFFAERPEGSVSTLKIQRTQQEDSAVYLCASSLAQREALRQYFGPGTRLTVT.

This clonotype was counted many times. This rearrangement joins TRBV19 to TRBJ2-6; a weak D match, TRBD1 (5 bases). Germline lookup yields CDR1 LNHDA and CDR2 SQIVND (reference sequence). The CDR3 has 16 residues. Trimming shortened V by 5 bases and J by 2 bases, and 13 bases separated the two germline ends. CDR3 DNA sequence: TGTGCCAGTAGTGTACAGGCCTCCCCTGGGGCCAACGTCCTGACTTTC. Translated: CASSVQASPGANVLTF. Supplemented by reference TRBV19 and TRBJ2-6, the full variable domain reads DGGITQSPKYLFRKEGQNVTLSCEQNLNHDAMYWYRQDPGQGLRLIYYSQIVNDFQKGDIAEGYSVSREKKESFPLTVTSAQKNPTAFYLCASSVQASPGANVLTFGAGSRLTVL.

V is TRBV5-1 and J is TRBJ1-2, with D hard to call. CDR3 length: 16 amino acids. Trimming took 4 bases from V and 6 from J, leaving 22 bases between them. CDR1 SGHRS and CDR2 YFSETQ come from the germline V gene. This CDR3 is CASSPPGYRVGDGYTF. CDR3 DNA sequence: TGCGCCAGCAGCCCCCCGGGTTACCGGGTGGGTGATGGCTACACCTTC.

This chain links TRBV29-1 with TRBJ1-6; maybe TRBD1 (6 bases). CDR1 is SQVTM and CDR2 is ANQGSEA in the germline V gene. V dropped 8 bases and J dropped 10 bases, with 12 bases sitting between them. This CDR3 contains 11 residues. CDR3: CSLQGESPLHF. CDR3 nucleotides: TGCAGCCTACAGGGAGAATCACCCCTCCACTTT.

On this clonotype itself: The germline gene is not matched at one end of the junction; a read error may be the cause. The rearrangement joins TRBV5-1 to TRBJ2-2; 7 nucleotides line up with TRBD1. Germline lookup yields CDR1 SGHRS and CDR2 YFSETQ. There are 16 residues in the CDR3. CDR3 residues: CASSMGQFKGTGELFF. The CDR3 DNA reads as TGTGCCAGCAGCATGGGACAGTTCAAGGGAACCGGGGAGCTGTTTTTT.

This clonotype was recorded at least ten times. This chain connects TRBV5-1 to TRBJ1-2; D gene unclear. Trimming removed 0 bases from V and 8 bases from J, with 8 bases in between. From germline, CDR1 is SGHRS and CDR2 YFSETQ. The CDR3 sequence is 12 residues long. CDR3 sequence reads: CASSLEGAGYTF. Here the CDR3 DNA reads TGCGCCAGCAGCTTGGAAGGAGCGGGCTACACCTTC.

Ten or more counts support this clonotype. The chain employs TRBV11-1 and TRBJ2-7; D is uncertain. Trimming stripped 6 bases from V and 3 bases from J, with 12 bases between. The germline V gene has CDR1 SGHAT and CDR2 FQDESV (reference sequence). This CDR3 region has 13 residues. The CDR3 loop is CASRGGDSYEQYF. The CDR3 DNA reads as TGTGCCAGCAGAGGTGGCGATAGCTACGAGCAGTACTTC.

The chain recombines TRBV2 with TRBJ1-3; the D is unclear. The germline CDR1 and CDR2 sequences are SNHLY and FYNNEI. The CDR3 runs 15 residues. V lost 5 bases, J lost 0 bases, and 11 bases lay in between. In DNA form, the CDR3 reads TGTGCCAGCAGTTACTCGGCATACTCTGGAAACACCATATATTTT. The encoded protein is CASSYSAYSGNTIYF.

The rearrangement joins TRBV27 to TRBJ1-1; unclear D gene. The germline V gene encodes CDR1 MNHEY and CDR2 SMNVEV (reference sequence). Trimming removed 10 bases from V and 5 bases from J, with 20 bases in between. The CDR3 is 14 amino acids. CDR3 region: CATWRQSPLTEAFF. In DNA, the CDR3 is TGTGCCACCTGGAGGCAGTCTCCCCTTACTGAAGCTTTCTTT.

The rearrangement joins TRBV12-3 or TRBV12-4 to TRBJ2-6; D unclear. V was trimmed by 1 base and J by 3 bases, leaving 7 bases between them. This CDR3 region has 15 residues. The CDR3 DNA reads TGTGCCAGCAGTTTAGGGGTACTTGGGGCCAACGTCCTGACTTTC. Encoded protein: CASSLGVLGANVLTF.

This clonotype was detected ten times or more. V gene TRBV7-8 combines with J gene TRBJ1-2, with D perhaps TRBD1 (5 bases). Germline CDR1 reads SGHVS; CDR2 reads FQNEAQ. V was cut by 2 bases and J by 6 bases, with 13 bases left in between. The CDR3 sequence is 14 residues long. The CDR3 DNA is TGTGCCAGCAGCTTAATGGAGCAGGGTGATGGCTACACCTTC. Translation gives CASSLMEQGDGYTF.

In this sample, this clonotype turned up a few times. This sequence joins TRBV20-1 and TRBJ2-7; 10 nucleotides match TRBD1. V lost 0 bases and J lost 2; bases outside the gene matches: 4. Germline V gene data show CDR1 as DFQATT and CDR2 as SNEGSKA (reference sequence). This CDR3 is 15 amino acids long. CDR3 in amino acids: CSARDGTGAAYEQYF. The CDR3, as DNA: TGCAGTGCTAGAGATGGGACAGGGGCCGCCTACGAGCAGTACTTC.

In its sample, this clonotype was seen many times. The rearrangement links TRBV12-3 or TRBV12-4 to TRBJ2-6; D gene uncertain. V lost 6 bases, J lost 3 bases, and 12 bases lay in between. There are 15 residues in the CDR3. CDR3 region: CASRMRSLGANVLTF. The CDR3 DNA follows: TGTGCCAGCAGGATGAGGAGTCTTGGGGCCAACGTCCTGACTTTC.

This chain links TRBV5-1 with TRBJ1-2, with 7 bases that match TRBD1. Germline V gene lookup returns CDR1 SGHRS and CDR2 YFSETQ. V was clipped by 4 bases and J by 4 bases; unmatched bases: 7. CDR3 length: 14 amino acids. CDR3 DNA sequence: TGCGCCAGCAGCCCCCAAGGGGGCAGCTATGGCTACACCTTC. Translation gives CASSPQGGSYGYTF.

This clonotype turned up a few times. The chain joins TRBV9 to TRBJ1-5; 7 bases agree with TRBD1. The CDR3 sequence is 14 residues long. The trim removed 5 bases at V and 5 bases at J, leaving 7 bases unmatched. Germline V gene sequence: CDR1 SGDLS, CDR2 YYNGEE. The CDR3 here is CASSAGQGDQPQHF. The CDR3 region has the DNA TGTGCCAGCAGTGCTGGGCAGGGGGATCAGCCCCAGCATTTT. The full variable domain, rest sourced from reference TRBV9 and TRBJ1-5, is DSGVTQTPKHLITATGQRVTLRCSPRSGDLSVYWYQQSLDQGLQFLIQYYNGEERAKGNILERFSAQQFPDLHSELNLSSLELGDSALYFCASSAGQGDQPQHFGDGTRLSIL.

This clonotype was seen at least ten times. V gene TRBV2 combines with J gene TRBJ1-1; no definite D call. CDR1 is SNHLY and CDR2 is FYNNEI in the germline V gene. Trimming took 8 bases from V and 1 from J, leaving 11 bases between them. The CDR3 covers 13 residues. Here the CDR3 DNA reads TGTGCCAGCTTGCCTTCTGCGAACACTGAAGCTTTCTTT. Its translation is CASLPSANTEAFF.

This clonotype has a count of ten or more. The chain couples TRBV6-5 to TRBJ2-7, with 7 bases fitting TRBD1. Germline V CDR1 and CDR2: MNHEY, SVGAGI. This CDR3 is 15 amino acids long. Germline trimming cut 0 bases from V and 2 bases from J; bases unmatched to any gene: 4. The CDR3 DNA reads TGTGCCAGCAGTTACTCGACAGGGCTTCCCTACGAGCAGTACTTC. This translates into CASSYSTGLPYEQYF.

This clonotype was observed a few times. The rearrangement joins TRBV7-2 to TRBJ2-7; D possibly corresponds to TRBD2 (6 bases). This CDR3 region has 13 residues. Trimming took off 5 bases at V and 4 bases at J, with 12 bases between the two ends. The V gene's germline CDR1 is SGHTA and CDR2 FQGNSA. CDR3 sequence: CASSQDYRYEQYF. CDR3 nucleotides: TGTGCCAGCAGCCAGGACTATAGGTACGAGCAGTACTTC.

The CDR3 DNA sequence: TGTGCCAGCAGCCAGGCAGACAGTACCGGGGAGCTGTTTTTT. Protein sequence: CASSQADSTGELFF. This chain joins TRBV24-1 and TRBJ2-2; maybe TRBD1 (5 bases). The CDR3 is 14 residues long. Germline assignment: CDR1 KGHDR and CDR2 SFDVKD. The germline V and J ends were trimmed by 11 bases and 5 bases, with 17 bases remaining between them.

This clonotype appeared many times. The gene calls are TRBV7-2 and TRBJ1-5, with D maybe TRBD1 (6 bases). This CDR3 region has 16 residues. V lost 3 bases to trimming and J lost 6 bases, with 18 bases between them. CDR1 and CDR2 (germline): SGHTA, FQGNSA. The CDR3 spells CASSLGGPGSGQPQHF. As DNA, the CDR3 is TGTGCCAGCAGCTTGGGGGGCCCAGGGTCGGGTCAGCCCCAGCATTTT.